Given below is one TCR beta chain in context. The sample belongs to a study of blood T cell repertoires in COVID-19. Study information: COVID-19 samples, acute and convalescent, were from the United States, Italy and Spain. T cells, B-cell-depleted T cells, or PBMCs provided the cDNA or gDNA that served as material.

As processed by the authors: Nucleated cell counts were estimated from reference gene primer amplification. Measured with immunoSEQ multiplex PCR; TCRdb has only the in-frame clones, and not every one. V, J and clone size are those of that table, while D and trimming were read from the DNA. The sample records some 50,000 clones, roughly 84% being singletons. CDR1 and CDR2 from the germline V gene are SQVTM and ANQGSEA. The V gene end was trimmed by 3 bases and the J gene end by 6 bases; junction bases not matched to a gene: 9. The CDR3 has 15 amino acids. The sequenced sample was peripheral blood. The V gene is TRBV29-1, the J gene TRBJ2-3, with 10 bases aligning to TRBD2. The receptor was isolated from a man in his forties or fifties with acute or convalescent COVID-19. The CDR3, as DNA: TGCAGCGTTGAGGGTCTAGCGGGAGAAACGGATACGCAGTATTTT. Its translation is CSVEGLAGETDTQYF.